Below, 29 T cell receptor beta chains from the same sample are listed, as sequenced in a study of cytomegalovirus exposure and HLA in healthy donors. The PCR made use of 60 Vbeta and 13 Jbeta primers. The repertoire was sequenced with immunoSEQ multiplex PCR; TCRdb's copy has only in-frame clones and lacks some. The sample contains some 150,000 clones, 60% to 85% of which appear only once. Source material: PBMCs. The receptors stem from a woman aged 40 to 50 in good health and CMV-seronegative.

The V gene is TRBV4-2, the J gene TRBJ2-3, with 8 bases that match TRBD2. The germline gives CDR1 LGHNA, CDR2 YNFKEQ. V shed 3 bases, J shed 1 base, and the junction held 9 bases outside the gene matches. The CDR3 runs to 17 residues. As DNA, the CDR3 is TGTGCCAGCAGCCACGCGGGGCGGGGGGCGGGCACAGATACGCAGTATTTT. Encoded protein: CASSHAGRGAGTDTQYF.

The chain employs TRBV7-2 and TRBJ1-2; 8 bases align to TRBD1. The V gene end was trimmed by 3 bases and the J gene end by 8 bases; junction bases not matched to a gene: 5. CDR1 is SGHTA and CDR2 is FQGNSA in the germline V gene. The CDR3 length is 13 residues. The CDR3 bases are TGTGCCAGCAGCTTCGGACAGGGAGGCGGCTACACCTTC. This translates into CASSFGQGGGYTF.

V and J are TRBV28 and TRBJ1-5, with 8 nucleotides matching TRBD1. Germline-derived CDR1 and CDR2 are MDHEN and SYDVKM. CDR3 length: 18 residues. V shed 7 bases, J shed 2 bases, and the junction held 16 bases outside the gene matches. The CDR3 nucleotides are TGTGCCAGCACCCCATTCGACAGGGGACTAGCTGGCAATCAGCCCCAGCATTTT. Amino acids: CASTPFDRGLAGNQPQHF.

Comments on this clone: The same CDR3 is also encoded by other DNA sequences in this sample. The chain employs TRBV6-5 and TRBJ1-1, with unresolved D. The CDR3 length is 13 residues. The germline V and J ends were trimmed by 2 bases and 1 base, with 5 bases remaining between them. Germline CDR1 and CDR2: MNHEY and SVGAGI. The CDR3 bases are TGTGCCAGCAGTTACACGGGGAACACTGAAGCTTTCTTT. Translated, it gives CASSYTGNTEAFF.

This chain links TRBV6-6 with TRBJ1-4; TRBD1 aligns across 11 bases. The CDR3 contains 16 residues. The germline V gene has CDR1 MNHNY and CDR2 SVGAGI (reference sequence). Losses at the gene ends were 6 bases for V and 8 bases for J; bases not matched to a gene: 11. The CDR3 loop is CASSFPTGTGGEKLFF. CDR3 nucleotide sequence: TGTGCCAGCAGCTTTCCTACCGGGACAGGGGGAGAAAAACTGTTTTTT.

The chain employs TRBV19 and TRBJ2-1; 7 bases match TRBD1. Germline CDR1 LNHDA, CDR2 SQIVND (reference sequence). The J segment lost 4 bases and the V segment lost 11 bases, leaving 8 bases of the junction unmatched. This CDR3 region has 13 residues. CDR3 in amino acids: CAPFGTEYNEQFF. The CDR3 region has the DNA TGTGCCCCCTTCGGGACAGAGTACAATGAGCAGTTCTTC.

This clone was seen once. The J gene is TRBJ1-2, the V gene TRBV10-3, with 9 positions matching TRBD1. Germline CDR1 ENHRY, CDR2 SYGVKD. This CDR3 spans 15 amino acids. Losses at the gene ends were 6 bases for V and 0 bases for J; bases not matched to a gene: 5. In nucleotides, the CDR3 is TGTGCCATCAGGGGACAGGGAGAAACTAACTATGGCTACACCTTC. Its translation is CAIRGQGETNYGYTF.

Only a few counts were recorded for this clone. The sample has other DNA sequences that encode this CDR3 too. The gene calls are TRBV5-1 and TRBJ1-1; D possibly corresponds to TRBD1 (5 bases). The CDR3 spans 14 residues. Trimming stripped 1 base from V and 2 bases from J, with 9 bases between. Germline CDR1 and CDR2: SGHRS and YFSETQ. This CDR3 reads CASSLNQGNTEAFF. CDR3 nucleotides: TGCGCCAGCAGCTTGAACCAGGGTAACACTGAAGCTTTCTTT. The full variable domain, its missing parts supplied by reference TRBV5-1 and TRBJ1-1, is KAGVTQTPRYLIKTRGQQVTLSCSPISGHRSVSWYQQTPGQGLQFLFEYFSETQRNKGNFPGRFSGRQFSNSRSEMNVSTLELGDSALYLCASSLNQGNTEAFFGQGTRLTVV.

The rearrangement joins TRBV19 to TRBJ2-7; D not resolved. Germline V gives CDR1 LNHDA, CDR2 SQIVND (reference sequence). V lost 4 bases to trimming and J lost 3 bases, with 10 bases between them. There are 13 residues in the CDR3. Here the CDR3 reads CASSKHIDYEQYF. In nucleotides, the CDR3 is TGTGCCAGTAGTAAGCATATAGACTACGAGCAGTACTTC.

The chain couples TRBV6-6 to TRBJ2-7; no clear D. In germline, CDR1 is MNHNY, CDR2 SVGAGI (reference sequence). V lost 6 bases and J lost 7, with 10 bases in between. This CDR3 contains 11 residues. This CDR3 is CASSPGWEQYF. The CDR3 bases are TGTGCCAGCAGCCCCGGGTGGGAGCAGTACTTC.

This clone appeared once. This chain joins TRBV7-6 and TRBJ1-1; 9 bases line up with TRBD1. CDR1 is SGHVS, CDR2 FNYEAQ, per germline. V lost 5 bases, J lost 8 bases, and 6 bases stayed unmatched. The CDR3 sequence is 13 residues long. Here the CDR3 reads CASSQYRGLEAFF. The DNA for the CDR3 is TGTGCCAGCAGCCAATACAGGGGGCTGGAAGCTTTCTTT.

J is TRBJ2-3 and V is TRBV2; 7 nucleotides line up with TRBD2. The CDR3 totals 14 residues. Per the germline V gene, CDR1 is SNHLY and CDR2 is FYNNEI. The V segment lost 3 bases and the J segment 2 bases; nucleotides outside the gene matches: 2. The CDR3 nucleotides read TGTGCCAGCAGTGAGGGACTACCCACAGATACGCAGTATTTT. Amino acids: CASSEGLPTDTQYF.

The chain couples TRBV28 to TRBJ1-5, with D unresolved. The CDR3 has 13 amino acids. Trimming shortened V by 6 bases and J by 2 bases, and 8 bases separated the two germline ends. The germline V gene encodes CDR1 MDHEN and CDR2 SYDVKM. DNA of the CDR3: TGTGCCAGCAGCCCTACAGGCAATCAGCCCCAGCATTTT. Translated: CASSPTGNQPQHF. The entire variable domain, with the rest obtained from reference TRBV28 and TRBJ1-5, is as follows: DVKVTQSSRYLVKRTGEKVFLECVQDMDHENMFWYRQDPGLGLRLIYFSYDVKMKEKGDIPEGYSVSREKKERFSLILESASTNQTSMYLCASSPTGNQPQHFGDGTRLSIL.

The chain joins TRBV4-1 to TRBJ2-4; 7 nucleotides line up with TRBD2. Germline lookup yields CDR1 MGHRA and CDR2 YSYEKL. The CDR3 contains 16 residues. J gave up 2 bases and V 3 bases, and 7 bases lay outside the gene matches. The CDR3 region is CASSHERGRTKNIQYF. As DNA, the CDR3 is TGCGCCAGCAGCCATGAGCGGGGCCGAACCAAAAACATTCAGTACTTC.

The V and J genes are TRBV5-1 and TRBJ1-5, with D tentatively TRBD1 (6 bases). Germline V lookup: CDR1 SGHRS, CDR2 YFSETQ. The germline V and J ends were trimmed by 1 base and 1 base, with 15 bases remaining between them. The CDR3 is 17 residues long. CDR3 sequence reads: CASSLSSGGTSNQPQHF. DNA for the CDR3: TGCGCCAGCAGCTTGAGCTCGGGGGGCACAAGCAATCAGCCCCAGCATTTT.

This rearrangement joins TRBV5-4 to TRBJ2-7, with TRBD2 matching over 14 bases. The length of the CDR3 is 15 residues. Germline CDR1 and CDR2: SGHNT and YYREEE (reference sequence). With V trimmed by 4 bases and J by 5 bases, 5 bases remained unmatched. The CDR3 here is CASSPGLAGEDEQYF. DNA of the CDR3: TGTGCCAGCAGCCCGGGACTAGCGGGAGAGGACGAGCAGTACTTC.

The J gene is TRBJ1-2, the V gene TRBV27, with 7 bases fitting TRBD1. Germline V CDR1 and CDR2: MNHEY, SMNVEV (reference sequence). The J segment lost 8 bases and the V segment lost 3 bases, leaving 9 bases of the junction unmatched. The CDR3 is made up of 14 amino acids. The CDR3 DNA reads as TGTGCCAGCAGTTTGGGCCGACAGGGAAGGGGCTACACCTTC. The encoded protein is CASSLGRQGRGYTF.

The chain is built from TRBV5-1 and TRBJ1-1; D is undetermined. The V end was cut by 5 bases, the J end by 1 base, with 9 bases between. Per germline, CDR1 SGHRS and CDR2 YFSETQ. This CDR3 comprises 13 residues. The CDR3 DNA is TGCGCCAGCAGTGAACTCGGGAACACTGAAGCTTTCTTT. As protein: CASSELGNTEAFF.

The chain uses TRBV4-1 and TRBJ2-6, with 9 bases identical to TRBD1. The CDR3 has 20 amino acids. Unmatched junction bases numbered 12, after V lost 1 base and J lost 2 bases. Germline V gene sequence: CDR1 MGHRA, CDR2 YSYEKL. The CDR3 sequence: CASSQGTGAWVGAGANVLTF. The CDR3 DNA sequence: TGCGCCAGCAGCCAAGGGACAGGGGCCTGGGTAGGGGCTGGGGCCAACGTCCTGACTTTC.

The chain combines TRBV6-5 with TRBJ2-7, with TRBD1 matching 8 bases. V lost 6 bases, J lost 1 base, and 8 bases stayed unmatched. This CDR3 is built from 15 residues. The V gene's germline CDR1 is MNHEY and CDR2 SVGAGI. CDR3 sequence (DNA): TGTGCCAGCAGCTCCCCAAGGGACAGGTCCTACGAGCAGTACTTC. Its protein is CASSSPRDRSYEQYF.

To note about this clone: This same CDR3 is encoded by further DNA sequences in the sample. The chain combines TRBV5-1 with TRBJ2-2, with D unresolved. Trimming removed 0 bases from V and 1 base from J, with 4 bases in between. Germline V CDR1 and CDR2: SGHRS, YFSETQ. This CDR3 contains 14 residues. This chain's CDR3 is CASSLGQNTGELFF. The DNA of the CDR3 is TGCGCCAGCAGCTTGGGACAGAACACCGGGGAGCTGTTTTTT.

This chain connects TRBV6-1 to TRBJ2-3, with D perhaps matching TRBD2 (6 bases). V gave up 10 bases and J gave up 6 bases, with 14 bases separating them. The CDR3 consists of 12 residues. CDR1 is MNHNS, CDR2 SASEGT, per germline. CDR3 sequence: CATSLRGDTQYF. Here the CDR3 DNA reads TGTGCCACCTCCCTACGGGGGGATACGCAGTATTTT.

The rearrangement joins TRBV10-3 to TRBJ1-1, with D possibly TRBD1 on 5 matching bases. Germline values: CDR1 ENHRY, CDR2 SYGVKD. Trimming stripped 10 bases from V and 2 bases from J, with 14 bases between. The CDR3 has 13 amino acids. In nucleotides, the CDR3 is TGTGCCACGCTACAGGACTATAACACTGAAGCTTTCTTT. Translation gives CATLQDYNTEAFF.

The chain is built from TRBV5-1 and TRBJ2-3; TRBD1 might be the D (6 bases). V lost 4 bases and J lost 1, with 13 bases in between. Germline-derived CDR1 and CDR2 are SGHRS and YFSETQ. This CDR3 contains 15 residues. The CDR3 protein is CASSIQGSGTDTQYF. CDR3 sequence (DNA): TGCGCCAGCAGCATCCAGGGGAGTGGCACAGATACGCAGTATTTT.

The chain joins TRBV28 to TRBJ1-2; no clear D. The CDR3 is 14 amino acids. Germline values: CDR1 MDHEN, CDR2 SYDVKM. Trimming took off 3 bases at V and 4 bases at J, with 12 bases between the two ends. The CDR3 region is CASSFRADTYGYTF. In nucleotides, the CDR3 is TGTGCCAGCAGTTTTCGAGCGGATACCTATGGCTACACCTTC.

The chain uses TRBV5-1 and TRBJ2-1; 8 nucleotides agree with TRBD2. The length of the CDR3 is 16 residues. Germline V gene sequence: CDR1 SGHRS, CDR2 YFSETQ. The V segment lost 0 bases and the J segment 4 bases; nucleotides outside the gene matches: 6. The CDR3 DNA reads TGCGCCAGCAGCTTGGCTAGCGGGTCCCCGTACAATGAGCAGTTCTTC. Translating gives CASSLASGSPYNEQFF.

Only one count was recorded for this clone. V and J are TRBV5-8 and TRBJ2-2; 10 bases are a match to TRBD2. CDR3 size: 17 residues. Trimming removed 0 bases from V and 1 base from J; junction bases left unmatched: 3. CDR1 SGHTS and CDR2 YDEGEE come from the germline V gene. The CDR3 coding sequence is TGTGCCAGCAGCTTGGTTAGGACTAGCGGGAACACCGGGGAGCTGTTTTTT. It translates to CASSLVRTSGNTGELFF.

A single count supports this clone. The chain recombines TRBV11-3 with TRBJ1-2, with no clear D. The CDR3 contains 13 residues. V lost 3 bases and J 4 bases, leaving 9 bases between the germline ends. Germline V lookup: CDR1 SGHNT, CDR2 YENEEA. Here the CDR3 DNA reads TGTGCCAGCAGCTTCGGGAGAAGCTATGGCTACACCTTC. It encodes CASSFGRSYGYTF.

The CDR3 is CASSLLRQGRSEAFF. DNA of the CDR3: TGTGCCAGCAGCTTATTGAGACAGGGGAGATCTGAAGCTTTCTTT. This chain connects TRBV7-2 to TRBJ1-1; TRBD1 matches at 8 bases. Losses at the gene ends were 2 bases for V and 6 bases for J; bases not matched to a gene: 8. From germline, CDR1 is SGHTA and CDR2 FQGNSA. The CDR3 has 15 residues.